This paragraph reports one TCR beta chain. Its antigen is unknown. These data are taken from a study of T cells after yellow fever vaccination. The CDR3 loop spans 14 amino acids. TCRdb re-analysed the 5' RACE reads in MiXCR, keeping a single row per CDR3 protein. The sample lists over 300,000 distinct CDR3 sequences; around 6.8% were seen once. Study findings and constraints: Repertoires sorted by FACS could include abundant clonotypes that are contaminants from the bulk population. It was a small share of clonotypes that appeared in both CD4 and CD8 compartments. Faster peaking, at day 5 versus 15, marked a secondary response that was weaker. The booster saw the reappearance of most primary-vaccination clones (approximately 96% CD4, about 90% CD8).

V gene TRBV21-1 combines with J gene TRBJ2-7. TRBV21-1 is a pseudogene locus. Sequences were derived from PBMCs, sampled around 45 days after the first yellow fever vaccination. The TCR sequence derives from a man between 18 and 35 years old who received the YFV17D yellow fever vaccine. CDR3 region: CASSKAQRRYEQYF. CDR3 nucleotides: TGTGCCAGCAGCAAAGCACAACGGCGGTACGAGCAGTACTTC.